This T cell receptor (beta chain) is drawn from a study of T-cell reconstitution after alpha-beta-depleted transplantation in children. The sample holds a few counts of this clonotype. The library targeted TCRbeta and was prepared with unique molecular identifiers. TCRdb reprocessed the PCR reads via MiXCR and lists one record per CDR3 protein. The profile shows about 270,000 distinct CDR3 sequences, 9.9% of them singletons. V lost 2 bases, J lost 2 bases, and 8 bases lay in between. Germline-derived CDR1 and CDR2 are SGHRS and YFSETQ. This CDR3 has 15 residues. Sample: PBMCs from the stem cell graft donor, taken from the stem cell graft. The chain uses TRBV5-1 and TRBJ2-6; D remains unclear. This TCR came from a human donor who donated a stem cell graft to a child with SCID. CDR3 sequence (DNA): TGCGCCAGCAGCTTCTCGATGGCTGGGGCCAACGTCCTGACTTTC. Its translation is CASSFSMAGANVLTF.